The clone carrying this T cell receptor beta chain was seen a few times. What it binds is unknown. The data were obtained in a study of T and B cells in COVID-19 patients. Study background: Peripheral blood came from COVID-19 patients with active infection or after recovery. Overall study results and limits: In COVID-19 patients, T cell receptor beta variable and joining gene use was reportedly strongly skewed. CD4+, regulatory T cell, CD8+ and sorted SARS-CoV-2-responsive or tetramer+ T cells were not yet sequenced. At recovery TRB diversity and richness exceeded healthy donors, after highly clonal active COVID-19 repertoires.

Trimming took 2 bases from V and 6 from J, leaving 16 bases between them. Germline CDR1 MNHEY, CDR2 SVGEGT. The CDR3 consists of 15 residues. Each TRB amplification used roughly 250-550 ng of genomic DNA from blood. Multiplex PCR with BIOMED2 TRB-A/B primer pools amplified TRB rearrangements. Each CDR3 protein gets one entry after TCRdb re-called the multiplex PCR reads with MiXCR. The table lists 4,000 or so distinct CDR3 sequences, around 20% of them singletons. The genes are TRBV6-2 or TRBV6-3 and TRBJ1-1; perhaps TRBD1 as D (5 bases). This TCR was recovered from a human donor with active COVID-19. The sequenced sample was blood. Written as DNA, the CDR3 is TGTGCCAGCAGTTACCCCAGGGTTCGAAACCCTGAAGCTTTCTTT. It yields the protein CASSYPRVRNPEAFF.